Listed here are 18 T cell receptor beta chains from one sample, sequenced in a study of T cell repertoires in cytomegalovirus infection. One entry per CDR3 protein results from TCRdb running MiXCR on the reads. The repertoire holds around 740,000 distinct CDR3 sequences, with roughly 36% as singletons. Sequencing input: PBMCs. The receptors stem from a human donor in good health (CMV status not recorded). Some clones in this sample may be carry-over from other donors' samples.

The chain links TRBV7-8 to TRBJ2-6; 10 bases line up with TRBD1. V was pared by 5 bases and J by 0 bases, with 4 bases of the junction left unmatched. The CDR3 loop spans 17 amino acids. Germline CDR1 is SGHVS and CDR2 is FQNEAQ. CDR3 region: CASSPDRGHSGANVLTF. The DNA for the CDR3 is TGTGCCAGCAGCCCCGACAGGGGGCACTCTGGGGCCAACGTCCTGACTTTC.

This clonotype occurred a few times. V gene TRBV7-2 combines with J gene TRBJ2-7, with 7 positions matching TRBD1. The CDR3 loop spans 14 amino acids. Germline CDR1 reads SGHTA; CDR2 reads FQGNSA. J gave up 5 bases and V 5 bases, and 9 bases lay outside the gene matches. CDR3 sequence reads: CASSPGTVIHEQYF. Here the CDR3 DNA reads TGTGCCAGCAGCCCCGGGACAGTCATCCACGAGCAGTACTTC.

V is TRBV20-1 and J is TRBJ2-7; D assignment may be TRBD1 or TRBD2 (5 bases each). The CDR3 consists of 13 residues. Germline V gives CDR1 DFQATT, CDR2 SNEGSKA (reference sequence). The V and J ends lost 4 bases and 0 bases respectively, with 10 bases between them. This CDR3 reads CSATTGTSYEQYF. In DNA form, the CDR3 reads TGCAGTGCTACTACCGGGACCTCCTACGAGCAGTACTTC.

This clonotype has just one count. J is TRBJ1-1 and V is TRBV5-1; TRBD1 aligns across 9 bases. Per the germline V gene, CDR1 is SGHRS and CDR2 is YFSETQ. The V segment lost 4 bases and the J segment 5 bases; nucleotides outside the gene matches: 6. The CDR3 has 14 residues. The chain's CDR3 is CASSITDRGTEAFF. The CDR3 DNA is TGCGCCAGCAGCATTACCGACAGGGGGACTGAAGCTTTCTTT.

This clonotype was seen only once. This sequence joins TRBV20-1 and TRBJ1-1; possible D gene TRBD1, 5 bases. Per germline, CDR1 DFQATT and CDR2 SNEGSKA (reference sequence). V shed 5 bases and J shed 4 bases, with 14 bases lying between them. The CDR3 totals 13 residues. The CDR3 bases are TGCAGTGCTCCCAGGGCTGGTGGCACTGAAGCTTTCTTT. Protein sequence: CSAPRAGGTEAFF.

Only a few counts were recorded for this clonotype. This CDR3 reads CASSARLASQETQYF. The CDR3 region has the DNA TGTGCCAGCAGCGCAAGACTAGCAAGCCAAGAGACCCAGTACTTC. The chain links TRBV7-6 to TRBJ2-5; 7 bases map to TRBD2. After removal of 5 bases from V and 1 base from J, the junction contained 7 bases not matched to a gene. Per the germline V gene, CDR1 is SGHVS and CDR2 is FNYEAQ. The CDR3 runs to 15 residues.

This chain links TRBV12-3 or TRBV12-4 with TRBJ1-4; 8 nucleotides line up with TRBD1. With V trimmed by 5 bases and J by 4 bases, 6 bases remained unmatched. The CDR3 spans 15 residues. Here the CDR3 reads CASSRDRQDNEKLFF. Here the CDR3 DNA reads TGTGCCAGCAGTCGGGACAGGCAGGATAATGAAAAACTGTTTTTT.

This clonotype has more than one count but fewer than ten. The chain is built from TRBV12-3 or TRBV12-4 and TRBJ2-1; 13 bases are a match to TRBD2. Trimming took 4 bases from V and 7 from J; bases not matched to a gene: 4. The length of the CDR3 is 15 residues. In nucleotides, the CDR3 is TGTGCCAGCAGTTCACTAGCGGGGGGGTTGAATGAGCAGTTCTTC. Translation gives CASSSLAGGLNEQFF.

The V gene is TRBV20-1, the J gene TRBJ1-1, with D tentatively TRBD1 (6 bases). Germline CDR1 is DFQATT and CDR2 is SNEGSKA (reference sequence). The CDR3 length is 14 residues. V shed 6 bases and J shed 0 bases, with 14 bases lying between them. The CDR3 DNA reads as TGCAGTGCCGACCGGAGGGGGGTGAACACTGAAGCTTTCTTT. It yields the protein CSADRRGVNTEAFF.

The table lists this clonotype with a few counts. One end of the junction does not line up with germline, which may come from a read error. V gene TRBV19 combines with J gene TRBJ2-7, with TRBD1 identical over 8 bases. This CDR3 is 12 amino acids long. CDR1 and CDR2 (germline): LNHDA, SQIVND (reference sequence). The CDR3 coding sequence is TGTGCCAGTAGTATAGGGGGACAGGCACCTCAATTC. Residues: CASSIGGQAPQF.

The V and J genes are TRBV2 and TRBJ1-1; D perhaps matches TRBD1 (5 bases). The CDR3 extends over 15 amino acids. Per the germline V gene, CDR1 is SNHLY and CDR2 is FYNNEI. The ends were cut back, 3 bases at V and 0 bases at J, with 11 bases in the middle. The CDR3 spells CASSDRGPLNTEAFF. CDR3 DNA sequence: TGTGCCAGCAGTGACCGGGGACCGTTGAACACTGAAGCTTTCTTT.

Concerning this clonotype: A much larger clone differs from this one at a single base, so this may be a read error. The chain links TRBV5-1 to TRBJ1-1; 7 bases match TRBD1. CDR3 length equals 14 residues. V was pared by 4 bases and J by 7 bases, with 10 bases of the junction left unmatched. Germline CDR1 is SGHRS and CDR2 is YFSETQ. In DNA form, the CDR3 reads TGCGCCAGCAGCCCCGGGACAGTGGGCTTTGAAGCTTTCTTT. This codes for CASSPGTVGFEAFF.

The V call is TRBV7-9, the J call TRBJ1-2, with a possible D match to TRBD1 (6 bases). The V end lost 5 bases, the J end lost 4 bases, and 11 bases lay between the germline ends. Germline CDR1 reads SEHNR; CDR2 reads FQNEAQ (reference sequence). This CDR3 comprises 13 residues. CDR3 sequence reads: CASSPLDSYGYTF. CDR3 nucleotides: TGTGCCAGCAGCCCCCTGGACAGCTATGGCTACACCTTC.

The count of this clonotype is one. V and J are TRBV15 and TRBJ2-5, with 7 bases matching TRBD2. The CDR3 is 14 amino acids. Germline V CDR1 and CDR2: LNHNV, YYDKDF (reference sequence). V lost 1 base to trimming and J lost 3 bases; unmatched junction nucleotides: 2. CDR3 sequence: CATSRVGGEETQYF. CDR3 nucleotide sequence: TGTGCCACCAGCAGAGTGGGAGGGGAAGAGACCCAGTACTTC.

CDR3: CASSSTLGNYAPEAFF. The CDR3 nucleotides are TGTGCCAGCAGTTCCACGTTGGGGAACTACGCTCCTGAAGCTTTCTTT. This sequence joins TRBV27 and TRBJ1-1; D is ambiguous. Germline V gene lookup returns CDR1 MNHEY and CDR2 SMNVEV (reference sequence). V was cut by 4 bases and J by 6 bases, with 21 bases left in between. The CDR3 length is 16 residues.

There are many counts of this clonotype. The chain recombines TRBV7-6 with TRBJ1-1; tentatively, D is TRBD1 (5 bases). The germline V gene has CDR1 SGHVS and CDR2 FNYEAQ. V was clipped by 3 bases and J by 5 bases, with 13 bases between them. The CDR3 covers 14 residues. The CDR3 DNA is TGTGCCAGCAGCTTGACGGGGGGGGTTACTGAAGCTTTCTTT. Protein: CASSLTGGVTEAFF. Drawing the rest from reference TRBV7-6 and TRBJ1-1, the complete variable domain is GAGVSQSPRYKVTKRGQDVALRCDPISGHVSLYWYRQALGQGPEFLTYFNYEAQQDKSGLPNDRFSAERPEGSISTLTIQRTEQRDSAMYRCASSLTGGVTEAFFGQGTRLTVV.

V usage is TRBV14 and J usage is TRBJ1-2, with D possibly being TRBD1 (6 bases). Trimming shortened V by 1 base and J by 7 bases, and 13 bases separated the two germline ends. Germline V gene lookup returns CDR1 SGHDN and CDR2 FVKESK. This CDR3 region has 14 residues. The CDR3 region has the DNA TGTGCCAGCAGCCAAGGGGCAGGGGAACGTGGCTACACCTTC. This translates into CASSQGAGERGYTF.

This clonotype turned up a few times. V gene TRBV20-1 combines with J gene TRBJ1-2; tentative D call: TRBD1 (5 bases). This CDR3 has 13 amino acids. V lost 5 bases and J 4 bases, leaving 14 bases between the germline ends. Germline V gives CDR1 DFQATT, CDR2 SNEGSKA (reference sequence). CDR3 nucleotide sequence: TGCAGTGCTGGGGGACGGATGATCTATGGCTACACCTTC. Its protein is CSAGGRMIYGYTF.